A selection of T cell receptor beta chains follows, all from one sample in a study of T cells after posttransplantation cyclophosphamide. The table came from immunoSEQ multiplex PCR; TCRdb's copy has only in-frame clones and leaves some out. The sample comprises approximately 10,000 clones, around 90% of which are singletons, and under 5% rests with the top ten. This sample comprised PBMCs, obtained 420 to 450 days after allogeneic stem cell transplant with calcineurin inhibitor and methotrexate. The receptors were sampled from a male patient aged 50 to 59 who received an allogeneic stem cell transplant from an unrelated donor, was CMV-positive, and had chronic GVHD only. A share of the T cells may be of graft donor origin. CDR3s include the opening cysteine and the closing phenylalanine or tryptophan. The order of the fields is V gene, clone size, J gene, D gene, CDR3 protein, CDR3 DNA. The D gene is left open where the match is weak. The size of a clone is reported for some rows only, either as once, few or many, or as a class for expanded clones.

TRBV2	once	TRBJ2-5	TRBD2	CASSERGTSRAFQETQYF	TGTGCCAGCAGTGAAAGGGGGACTAGTAGGGCGTTCCAAGAGACCCAGTACTTC
TRBV7-6	-	TRBJ2-7	TRBD1	CASSLEAGTGGSGEQYF	TGTGCCAGCAGCTTAGAAGCGGGGACAGGGGGCTCGGGGGAGCAGTACTTC
TRBV28	-	TRBJ2-4	-	CASNIRQGKNIQYF	TGTGCCAGCAACATTCGCCAGGGAAAAAACATTCAGTACTTC
TRBV27	-	TRBJ2-2	TRBD2	CASGLVDTGELFF	TGTGCCAGCGGACTAGTCGACACCGGGGAGCTGTTTTTT
TRBV5-6	-	TRBJ1-1	-	CASSYLHRLTEAFF	TGTGCCAGCAGCTACTTACACAGGTTGACTGAAGCTTTCTTT
TRBV6-1	-	TRBJ2-2	TRBD1	CASRWTGGRLF	TGTGCCAGCAGGTGGACAGGGGGTAGACTTTTT
TRBV11-2	-	TRBJ2-1	-	CASSLSTENNEQFF	TGTGCCAGCAGCTTGTCGACAGAGAACAATGAGCAGTTCTTC
TRBV11-2	-	TRBJ2-1	-	CASSLAFVREPGGHEQFF	TGTGCCAGCAGCTTAGCATTTGTCCGGGAGCCCGGGGGACATGAGCAGTTCTTC
TRBV2	-	TRBJ2-2	-	CASIRSTGPGSAGELFF	TGTGCCAGCATCAGATCGACAGGCCCAGGTTCTGCGGGGGAGCTGTTTTTT
TRBV4-3	-	TRBJ2-3	TRBD2	CASSQGAYSGSLDTQYF	TGCGCCAGCAGCCAGGGGGCCTACAGCGGGAGTTTGGATACGCAGTATTTT
TRBV29-1	-	TRBJ2-2	-	CSVDRGNTGELFF	TGCAGCGTTGACAGGGGTAACACCGGGGAGCTGTTTTTT
TRBV10-2	-	TRBJ1-1	TRBD1	CASTTTGVKAEAFF	TGCGCCAGCACCACGACAGGGGTAAAGGCTGAAGCTTTCTTT
TRBV11-3	-	TRBJ2-1	TRBD2	CASTPDFSGDPYNEQFF	TGTGCCAGCACCCCCGATTTTAGCGGGGACCCTTACAATGAGCAGTTCTTC
TRBV7-9	-	TRBJ2-3	TRBD2	CASSPPGLAGTDTQYF	TGTGCCAGCAGCCCACCGGGACTAGCTGGCACAGATACGCAGTATTTT
TRBV11-2	-	TRBJ2-7	-	CASSLLRGSYEQYF	TGTGCCAGCAGCTTACTCAGGGGTTCCTACGAGCAGTACTTC
TRBV6-1	-	TRBJ1-5	-	CASALIQDSNQPQHF	TGTGCCAGCGCTTTGATCCAGGATAGCAATCAGCCCCAGCATTTT
TRBV11-2	-	TRBJ2-5	TRBD2	CASSSGAGGAGTQYF	TGTGCCAGCAGCTCTGGAGCCGGGGGGGCGGGGACCCAGTACTTC
TRBV19	-	TRBJ1-1	TRBD1	CASSLGQGLSTEAFF	TGTGCCAGTAGTCTCGGACAGGGGTTGAGCACTGAAGCTTTCTTT
TRBV5-1	-	TRBJ2-2	TRBD2	CASSYNPTGGGELFF	TGCGCCAGCAGCTACAACCCAACGGGGGGCGGGGAGCTGTTTTTT
TRBV6-1	-	TRBJ1-1	-	CASSEIRDTEAFF	TGTGCCAGCAGTGAAATCCGGGACACTGAAGCTTTCTTT
TRBV9	-	TRBJ2-3	-	CASSATSTTDTQYF	TGTGCCAGCAGCGCCACCTCTACCACAGATACGCAGTATTTT
TRBV28	-	TRBJ2-2	TRBD2	CASSLLAGGEITGELFF	TGTGCCAGCAGTTTACTCGCGGGGGGGGAAATTACCGGGGAGCTGTTTTTT
TRBV5-1	-	TRBJ2-7	-	CASSQEGTVSSEQYF	TGCGCCAGCAGTCAGGAGGGGACAGTCTCGAGCGAGCAGTACTTC
TRBV6-6	few	TRBJ1-4	-	CASSYGLSEKLFF	TGTGCCAGCAGTTACGGGCTATCGGAAAAACTGTTTTTT
TRBV7-3	-	TRBJ2-5	TRBD2	CASSPWASGSGTQYF	TGTGCCAGCAGCCCTTGGGCTAGCGGGAGCGGGACCCAGTACTTC
TRBV27	once	TRBJ2-1	-	CASSLSPRNWEQFF	TGTGCCAGCAGTCTCTCTCCTAGGAATTGGGAGCAGTTCTTC
TRBV6-5	-	TRBJ2-3	-	CASSYSMASDTQYF	TGTGCCAGCAGTTACTCAATGGCATCAGATACGCAGTATTTT
TRBV9	-	TRBJ2-7	-	CASSASDYEQYF	TGTGCCAGCAGCGCGAGCGACTACGAGCAGTACTTC
TRBV6-6	-	TRBJ1-1	TRBD1	CASRHGQGGGTEAFF	TGTGCCAGCAGACACGGACAGGGCGGGGGCACTGAAGCTTTCTTT
TRBV19	once	TRBJ2-1	-	CASRSASSYNEQFF	TGTGCCAGCAGAAGCGCTAGCTCCTACAATGAGCAGTTCTTC
TRBV19	-	TRBJ2-5	TRBD2	CASSSGLAGDQETQYF	TGTGCCAGTAGTTCGGGACTAGCGGGAGACCAAGAGACCCAGTACTTC
TRBV10-2	-	TRBJ2-7	-	CASSEKGIPSYEQYF	TGCGCCAGCAGTGAGAAGGGGATACCCTCCTACGAGCAGTACTTC
TRBV5-8	few	TRBJ2-7	-	CASSFPGTYEQYF	TGTGCCAGCAGCTTCCCGGGTACCTACGAGCAGTACTTC
TRBV15	-	TRBJ2-3	TRBD2	CATSKGLAGGGADTQYF	TGTGCCACCAGCAAGGGACTAGCGGGAGGTGGGGCAGATACGCAGTATTTT
TRBV29-1	-	TRBJ1-3	-	CSASRGDTIYF	TGCAGCGCCTCCCGGGGGGACACCATATATTTT
TRBV5-6	-	TRBJ1-1	-	CASSFQGEGNTEAFF	TGTGCCAGCAGCTTCCAGGGTGAAGGGAACACTGAAGCTTTCTTT
TRBV5-1	once	TRBJ1-2	-	CTSTETGGAHYGYTF	TGCACCAGCACCGAGACGGGGGGCGCCCACTATGGCTACACCTTC
TRBV6-5	-	TRBJ2-1	-	CASSYWSQGNEQFF	TGTGCCAGCAGTTACTGGTCACAGGGTAATGAGCAGTTCTTC
TRBV7-9	-	TRBJ1-1	TRBD1	CASSIPGGQAPEAFF	TGTGCCAGCAGCATTCCTGGGGGACAGGCCCCTGAAGCTTTCTTT
TRBV7-2	-	TRBJ2-5	-	CASSLGALQETQYF	TGTGCCAGCAGCTTAGGGGCACTCCAAGAGACCCAGTACTTC
TRBV21-1	-	TRBJ2-5	-	CASSKAGGASGRHPPETQYF	TGTGCCAGCAGCAAAGCTGGGGGGGCTAGCGGGAGACACCCACCAGAGACCCAGTACTTC
TRBV19	-	TRBJ2-7	-	CASSTGRAYEQYF	TGTGCCAGTAGCACAGGGCGGGCCTACGAGCAGTACTTC
TRBV7-2	-	TRBJ2-7	TRBD2	CASSLAGTSGEQYF	TGTGCCAGCAGCTTGGCAGGGACTAGCGGGGAGCAGTACTTC
TRBV18	-	TRBJ1-1	-	CASSQLGTVGNTEAFF	TGTGCCAGCTCACAACTGGGCACGGTAGGGAACACTGAAGCTTTCTTT
TRBV27	-	TRBJ1-2	TRBD1	CASSHTPGQALYGYTF	TGTGCCAGCAGTCACACTCCGGGACAGGCACTCTATGGCTACACCTTC
TRBV11-1	-	TRBJ2-1	TRBD1	CASSLATGADEQFF	TGTGCCAGCAGCTTAGCGACAGGGGCTGATGAGCAGTTCTTC
TRBV11-3	-	TRBJ2-1	TRBD2	CASSPRTSGGSYEQFF	TGTGCCAGCAGCCCAAGGACTAGCGGGGGGTCATATGAGCAGTTCTTC
TRBV7-9	-	TRBJ2-7	TRBD2	CASSLVGLASHEQYF	TGTGCCAGCAGCTTAGTGGGACTAGCGTCCCACGAGCAGTACTTC
TRBV30	-	TRBJ1-4	TRBD1	CAWNRDRTATNEKLFF	TGTGCCTGGAATCGGGACAGAACTGCAACTAATGAAAAACTGTTTTTT
TRBV2	-	TRBJ2-2	TRBD1	CASNPQGVTGELFF	TGTGCCAGCAACCCACAGGGGGTCACCGGGGAGCTGTTTTTT
TRBV18	-	TRBJ1-3	-	CASSPSENTIYF	TGTGCCAGCTCACCTTCTGAGAACACCATATATTTT
TRBV7-3	-	TRBJ2-1	-	CASSVGSDNEQFF	TGTGCCAGCAGCGTCGGGAGTGACAATGAGCAGTTCTTC